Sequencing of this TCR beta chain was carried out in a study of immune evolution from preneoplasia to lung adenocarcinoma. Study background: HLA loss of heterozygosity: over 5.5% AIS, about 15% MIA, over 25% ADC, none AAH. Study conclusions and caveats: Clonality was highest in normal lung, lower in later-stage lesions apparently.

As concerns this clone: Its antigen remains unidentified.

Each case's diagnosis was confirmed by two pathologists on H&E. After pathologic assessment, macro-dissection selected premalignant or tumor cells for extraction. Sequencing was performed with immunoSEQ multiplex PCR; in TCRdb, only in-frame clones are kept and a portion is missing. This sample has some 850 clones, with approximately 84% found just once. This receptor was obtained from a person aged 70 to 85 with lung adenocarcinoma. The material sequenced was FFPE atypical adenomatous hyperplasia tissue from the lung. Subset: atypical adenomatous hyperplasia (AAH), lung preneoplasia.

The CDR3: CASSFEGATEAFF. The CDR3 DNA reads as TGTGCCAGCAGCTTCGAGGGGGCCACTGAAGCTTTCTTT. The chain recombines TRBV7-9 with TRBJ1-1; 7 bases align to TRBD1. Losses at the gene ends were 3 bases for V and 4 bases for J; bases not matched to a gene: 2. Germline CDR1 reads SEHNR; CDR2 reads FQNEAQ (reference sequence). This CDR3 is built from 13 residues.